This TCR beta chain came from a study of cytomegalovirus exposure and HLA in healthy donors. 13 Jbeta primers and 60 Vbeta primers were used for the PCR. TCRdb's copy holds only in-frame clones and misses some; the assay was immunoSEQ multiplex PCR. Listed are 45,000 to 60,000 clones; roughly a sixth falls within the top ten. Germline values: CDR1 LNHNV, CDR2 YYDKDF (reference sequence). With 0 bases removed from V and 3 bases from J, the gap between germline ends came to 5 bases. The CDR3 totals 13 residues. The gene calls are TRBV15 and TRBJ1-1; D is undetermined. The material sequenced was PBMCs. This TCR was recovered from a male donor in good health and CMV-seronegative. The CDR3 loop is CATSREQHTEAFF. The CDR3 coding sequence is TGTGCCACCAGCAGAGAACAGCACACTGAAGCTTTCTTT.